This T cell receptor beta chain comes out of a study of early T cells in non-severe SARS-CoV-2 infection. Study-level information: Chains were not paired, and sequencing was done on bulk RNA from unsorted whole blood.

Germline V lookup: CDR1 SQVTM, CDR2 ANQGSEA. V shed 7 bases, J shed 8 bases, and the junction held 6 bases outside the gene matches. The CDR3 loop spans 11 amino acids. TCRdb called the 5' RACE reads again in MiXCR, with one record for every CDR3 protein. In the table there are over 75,000 distinct CDR3 sequences, roughly an eighth of which are singletons. General study findings and limits: Sequences matched to VDJdb favored anti-spike CD8 responses, while private and CD4 specificities were missed.

This clonotype was picked up a small number of times. Its antigen is still unknown. The rearrangement joins TRBV29-1 to TRBJ2-3; 7 bases are shared with TRBD2. The sample comprised whole blood. The clonotype comes from an adult who was a healthcare worker with PCR-confirmed SARS-CoV-2 infection or an uninfected control (not recorded which). CDR3 DNA sequence: TGCAGCGCGACCGGGGAGGGTACGCAGTATTTT. It yields the protein CSATGEGTQYF.